This TCR beta chain was identified during a study of T cells after yellow fever vaccination. In its sample, this clonotype was seen a few times. Per germline, CDR1 SGHTA and CDR2 FQGNSA. Trimming at V came to 4 bases and at J to 4 bases, leaving 9 bases not matched to a gene. The CDR3 sequence is 16 residues long. TCRdb re-derived calls from the 5' RACE reads in MiXCR, one entry per CDR3 protein. The sample consists of 110,000 to 150,000 distinct CDR3 sequences, about 6.2% of them appearing once. The genes are TRBV7-2 and TRBJ2-1; 8 positions match TRBD1. This receptor was obtained from a man under 40 who received the YFV17D yellow fever vaccine. Here the sequenced sample was CD4+ T cells sorted from PBMCs, taken 10 days after the yellow fever booster vaccination. The CDR3 DNA follows: TGTGCCAGCAGCTGGTACTCCGGGACAGGTTACAATGAGCAGTTCTTC. This gives the protein CASSWYSGTGYNEQFF.